The text below deals with one TCR beta chain. The ends were cut back, 6 bases at V and 10 bases at J, with 15 bases in the middle. CDR3 length equals 12 residues. Germline V gives CDR1 MNHNY, CDR2 SVGAGI (reference sequence). The data stem from a study of technical replicates of blood from a handful of donors. Clones were sequenced by immunoSEQ multiplex PCR, and TCRdb holds only the in-frame ones, with some missing. The table shows 74,000 or so clones, with around 90% occurring only once. The sequenced sample was T cells isolated from PBMCs. The J gene is TRBJ1-2, the V gene TRBV6-6; D remains ambiguous. The origin of this receptor is a human donor in good health. The chain's CDR3 is CASRPSDGIYTF. Written as DNA, the CDR3 is TGTGCCAGCAGACCCTCTGACGGGATCTACACCTTC.